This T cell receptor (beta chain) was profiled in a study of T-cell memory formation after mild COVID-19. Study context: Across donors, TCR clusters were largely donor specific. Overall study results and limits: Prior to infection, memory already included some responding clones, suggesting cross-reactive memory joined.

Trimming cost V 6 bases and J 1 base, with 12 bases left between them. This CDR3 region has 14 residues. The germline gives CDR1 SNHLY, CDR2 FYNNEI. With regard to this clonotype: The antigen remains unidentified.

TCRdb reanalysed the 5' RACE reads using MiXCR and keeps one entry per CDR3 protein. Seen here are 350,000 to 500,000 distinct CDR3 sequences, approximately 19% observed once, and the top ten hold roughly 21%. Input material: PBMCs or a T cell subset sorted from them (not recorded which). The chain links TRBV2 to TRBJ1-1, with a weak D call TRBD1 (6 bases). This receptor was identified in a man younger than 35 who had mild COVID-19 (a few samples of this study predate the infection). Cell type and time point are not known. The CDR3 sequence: CASRGEQGNTEAFF. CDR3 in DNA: TGTGCCAGCAGGGGGGAACAGGGGAACACTGAAGCTTTCTTT.